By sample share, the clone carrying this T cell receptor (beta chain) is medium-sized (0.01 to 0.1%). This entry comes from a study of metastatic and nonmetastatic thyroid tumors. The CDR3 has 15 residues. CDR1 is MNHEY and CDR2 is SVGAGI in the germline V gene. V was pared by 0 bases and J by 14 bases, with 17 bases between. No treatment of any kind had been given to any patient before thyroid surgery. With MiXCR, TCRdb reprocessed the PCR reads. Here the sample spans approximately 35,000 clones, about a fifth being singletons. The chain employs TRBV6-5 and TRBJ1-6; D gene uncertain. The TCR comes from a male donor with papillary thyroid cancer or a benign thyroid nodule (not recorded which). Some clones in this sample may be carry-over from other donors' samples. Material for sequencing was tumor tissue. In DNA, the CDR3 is TGTGCCAGCAGTTACTCTCGGCAGCCCGGAGGCACCCTCCACTTT. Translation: CASSYSRQPGGTLHF.